This T cell receptor (beta chain) was found in a study of post-analysis software for immune sequencing data. As for the study in general: Some patients lacked subtype; others had relapsing-remitting, secondary progressive or progressive-relapsing disease. Study results and limitations: Controls had significantly higher normalized Chao1 diversity than multiple sclerosis patients. Under the F measure, samples that were prepared in one batch clustered strongly together. TRBV5-6, TRBV5-1 and TRBV20-1 belonged to a set of about five TRBV segments that were more frequent in patients than controls.

Included in the TCR beta cDNA libraries were unique molecular identifiers. Researchers reported roughly 0.5 million cDNA molecules coming from approximately 1 to 10 million T cells. TCRdb independently ran MiXCR on the PCR reads; one entry per CDR3 protein. The sample contains some 800,000 distinct CDR3 sequences, under 60% of which appear only once. Looked up from germline, CDR1 is LGHDT and CDR2 is YNNKEL (reference sequence). With V trimmed by 1 base and J by 3 bases, 5 bases remained unmatched. The CDR3 spans 15 residues. In the case of this clonotype: The target antigen is unknown.

This clonotype was sampled from a girl aged 5-17 years with multiple sclerosis. The chain carries TRBV3-1 and TRBJ2-7; 8 nucleotides match TRBD2. Sequenced sample: blood. CDR3 coding DNA: TGTGCCAGCAGCCAAGCCCTAGCGGGTTTCTACGAGCAGTACTTC. As protein: CASSQALAGFYEQYF.